The sequence of this T cell receptor (beta chain) was determined in a study of cytomegalovirus exposure and HLA in healthy donors. Broader study findings: Most of the TCR beta V segments (in an earlier analysis) were productive either about 87% or about 30% of the time. Presence/absence analysis assumed near-uniform sequencing depth across donors. Within a later analysis, the majority of CMV-associated TCR beta chains appeared HLA-restricted. TCR beta V- and J-gene trimming was later associated with a missense DCLRE1C variant.

Use of 60 Vbeta and 13 Jbeta primers characterized the PCR. The assay was immunoSEQ multiplex PCR, and TCRdb's table has in-frame clones only and misses some. The repertoire holds about 110,000 clones, with 71% as singletons. Per germline, CDR1 SGHRS and CDR2 YFSETQ. CDR3 length: 15 amino acids. V was clipped by 3 bases and J by 4 bases; unmatched bases: 10. Of note for this clone: Antigen specificity is unknown.

The chain employs TRBV5-1 and TRBJ2-7; 7 nucleotides line up with TRBD1. The clonotype originates from a female donor in good health and CMV-seronegative. The sample taken for sequencing was PBMCs. CDR3 in DNA: TGCGCCAGCAGCTGGGCCTGGGGACAGAATTACGAGCAGTACTTC. It is translated as CASSWAWGQNYEQYF. The whole variable domain, remainder taken from reference TRBV5-1 and TRBJ2-7, is KAGVTQTPRYLIKTRGQQVTLSCSPISGHRSVSWYQQTPGQGLQFLFEYFSETQRNKGNFPGRFSGRQFSNSRSEMNVSTLELGDSALYLCASSWAWGQNYEQYFGPGTRLTVT.